The clone carrying this T cell receptor beta chain appeared a few times. Time point here: persistent/refractory GD, antithyroid drugs over 5 years with positive TRAb. Extracted RNA from PBMCs served as the source of the TCR library. To make TCR beta libraries, researchers used iRepertoire HTBI primers and Arm-PCR of CDR3 regions. Using its own MiXCR run on the multiplex PCR reads, TCRdb lists one record per CDR3 protein. Of fewer than 400,000 distinct CDR3 sequences in the sample, around 19% are singletons; the top ten hold less than 30%. This entry belongs to a study of regulatory T cells in long-lasting Graves disease. Germline trimming cut 9 bases from V and 0 bases from J; bases unmatched to any gene: 8. Germline CDR1 LNHDA, CDR2 SQIVND (reference sequence). The CDR3 is 15 amino acids.

Sequencing used peripheral blood mononuclear cells (PBMCs), obtained when the disease was refractory, from a patient treated with antithyroid drugs. The V gene is TRBV19, the J gene TRBJ1-5; 7 positions match TRBD1. This sequence was found in a female donor with Graves disease. The CDR3 DNA is TGTGCCAGAGTCGACCAGGGGGATAGCAATCAGCCCCAGCATTTT. Residues: CARVDQGDSNQPQHF.